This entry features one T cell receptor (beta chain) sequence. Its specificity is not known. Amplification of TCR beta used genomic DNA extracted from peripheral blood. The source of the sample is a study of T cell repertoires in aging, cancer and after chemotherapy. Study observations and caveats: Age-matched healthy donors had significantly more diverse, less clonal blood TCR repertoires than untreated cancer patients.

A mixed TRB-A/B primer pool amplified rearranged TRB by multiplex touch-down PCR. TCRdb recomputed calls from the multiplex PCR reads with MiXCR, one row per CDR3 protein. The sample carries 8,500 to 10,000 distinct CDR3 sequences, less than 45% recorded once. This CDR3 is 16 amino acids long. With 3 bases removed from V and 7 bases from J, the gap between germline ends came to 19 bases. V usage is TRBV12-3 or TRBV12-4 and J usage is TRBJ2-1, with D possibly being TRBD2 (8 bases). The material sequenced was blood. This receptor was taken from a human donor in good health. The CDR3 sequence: CASSLVRGAGGNEQFF. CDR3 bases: TGTGCCAGCAGTTTGGTCAGGGGGGCGGGAGGTAATGAGCAGTTCTTC.